The clone carrying this TCR beta chain has a handful of counts. CDR3 length: 17 amino acids. CDR1 is SGHAT and CDR2 is FQNNGV in the germline V gene. V lost 1 base and J lost 1; bases outside the gene matches: 7. This record comes from a study of T cell changes during pregnancy in multiple sclerosis. Clones were sequenced by immunoSEQ multiplex PCR, and TCRdb holds only the in-frame ones, with some missing. The sample holds about 66,000 clones; more than 85% are singletons and the top ten take approximately 5.7%. The receptor was derived from a female donor with multiple sclerosis, enrolled in a pregnancy study. The sample here was CD8+ T cells from peripheral blood mononuclear cells, taken before pregnancy. V gene TRBV11-2 combines with J gene TRBJ1-1; 9 bases are shared with TRBD1. The CDR3 DNA is TGTGCCAGCAGCTTAGCAAACAGGGGGCCTCCGAACACTGAAGCTTTCTTT. Protein: CASSLANRGPPNTEAFF.